The T cell receptor beta chain described here comes from a study of shared clonotypes between healthy human individuals. Study-level information: The cohort comprised a couple of women and a few men. Their ages spanned 18 to 49 years. Each donor's CD4 naive and CD4 memory cells filled three plates apiece, CD8 naive two, and CD8 memory one. Study-level findings and limits: For naive CD4 cells, roughly 5% of clonotypes were shared across a handful of donors.

A note on this clone: What it binds is not known.

Here immunoSEQ multiplex PCR was the method, and the copy in TCRdb shows in-frame clones only, minus some. The sample has 630,000 or so clones; 95% to 98% are singletons. Positive CCR7 selection of CD45RO-negative cells yielded the naive CD8 cells, and terminally differentiated effector memory CD45RA+ cells were excluded. V was pared by 5 bases and J by 4 bases, with 10 bases of the junction left unmatched. This CDR3 region has 15 residues. CDR1 and CDR2 from the germline V gene are LNHNV and YYDKDF (reference sequence). The genes are TRBV15 and TRBJ2-7, with TRBD1 identical over 8 bases. The sequence derives from a man between 25 and 39 years old in good health. The sample was naive CD8+ T cells sorted from blood. CDR3 nucleotide sequence: TGTGCCACCAGCTCGTCCACAGGGGGGTTGTACGAGCAGTACTTC. Encoded protein: CATSSSTGGLYEQYF.